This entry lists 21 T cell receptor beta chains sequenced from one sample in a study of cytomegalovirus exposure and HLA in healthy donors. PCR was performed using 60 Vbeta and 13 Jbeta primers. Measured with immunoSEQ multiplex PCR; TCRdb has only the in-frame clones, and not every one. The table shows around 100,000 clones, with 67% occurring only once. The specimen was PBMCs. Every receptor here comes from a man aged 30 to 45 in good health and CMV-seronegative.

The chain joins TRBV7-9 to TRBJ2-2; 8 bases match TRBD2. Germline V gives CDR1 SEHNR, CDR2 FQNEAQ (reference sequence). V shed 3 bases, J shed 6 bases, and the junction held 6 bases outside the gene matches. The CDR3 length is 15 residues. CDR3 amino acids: CASSFVSGAAGELFF. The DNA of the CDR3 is TGTGCCAGCAGCTTCGTTAGCGGGGCGGCCGGGGAGCTGTTTTTT.

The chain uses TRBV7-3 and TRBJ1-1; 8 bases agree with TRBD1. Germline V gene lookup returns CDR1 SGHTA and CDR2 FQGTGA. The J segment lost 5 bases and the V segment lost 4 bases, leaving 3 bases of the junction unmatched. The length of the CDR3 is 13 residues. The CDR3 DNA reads TGTGCCAGCAGCTGGCGACAGGGGACTGAAGCTTTCTTT. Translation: CASSWRQGTEAFF.

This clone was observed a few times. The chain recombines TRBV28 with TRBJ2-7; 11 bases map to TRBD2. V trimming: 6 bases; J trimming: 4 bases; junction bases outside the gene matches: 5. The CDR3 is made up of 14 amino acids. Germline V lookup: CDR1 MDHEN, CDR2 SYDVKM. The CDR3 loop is CASSFSSGRYEQYF. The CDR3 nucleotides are TGTGCCAGCAGCTTCTCTAGCGGGAGGTACGAGCAGTACTTC.

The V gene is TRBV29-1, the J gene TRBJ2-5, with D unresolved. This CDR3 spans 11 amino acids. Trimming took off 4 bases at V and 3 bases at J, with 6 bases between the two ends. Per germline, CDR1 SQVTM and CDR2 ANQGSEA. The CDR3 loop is CSVVSEETQYF. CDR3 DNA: TGCAGCGTTGTTTCAGAAGAGACCCAGTACTTC.

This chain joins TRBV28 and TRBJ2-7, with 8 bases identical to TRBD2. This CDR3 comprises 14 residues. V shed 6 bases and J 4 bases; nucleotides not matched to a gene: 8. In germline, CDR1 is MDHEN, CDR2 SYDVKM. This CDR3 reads CASSPSGSGYEQYF. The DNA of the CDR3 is TGTGCCAGCAGCCCTAGCGGGTCGGGTTACGAGCAGTACTTC.

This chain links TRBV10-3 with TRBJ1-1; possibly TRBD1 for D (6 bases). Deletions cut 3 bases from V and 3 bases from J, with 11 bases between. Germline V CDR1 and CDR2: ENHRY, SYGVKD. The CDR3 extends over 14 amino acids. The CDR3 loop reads CAISEVGGDTEAFF. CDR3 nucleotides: TGTGCCATCAGTGAAGTTGGGGGCGACACTGAAGCTTTCTTT.

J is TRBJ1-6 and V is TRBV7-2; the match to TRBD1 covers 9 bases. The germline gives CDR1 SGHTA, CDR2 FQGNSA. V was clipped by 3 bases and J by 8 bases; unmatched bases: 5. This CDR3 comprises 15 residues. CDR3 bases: TGTGCCAGCAGCTTGTGGGACAGGGAATATTCACCCCTCCACTTT. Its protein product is CASSLWDREYSPLHF.

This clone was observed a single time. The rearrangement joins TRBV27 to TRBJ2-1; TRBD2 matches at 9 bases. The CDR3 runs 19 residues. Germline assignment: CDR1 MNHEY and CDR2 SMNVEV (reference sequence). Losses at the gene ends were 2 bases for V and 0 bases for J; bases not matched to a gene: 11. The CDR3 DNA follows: TGTGCCAGCAGTTTAAACGGCCTAGCGGGGATTGACTCCTACAATGAGCAGTTCTTC. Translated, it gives CASSLNGLAGIDSYNEQFF.

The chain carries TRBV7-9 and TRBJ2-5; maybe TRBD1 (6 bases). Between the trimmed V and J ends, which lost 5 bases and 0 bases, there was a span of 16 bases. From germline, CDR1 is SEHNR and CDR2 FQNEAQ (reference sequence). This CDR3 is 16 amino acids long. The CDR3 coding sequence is TGTGCCAGCAGCGTCTACAGGGACCAGTACCAAGAGACCCAGTACTTC. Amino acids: CASSVYRDQYQETQYF.

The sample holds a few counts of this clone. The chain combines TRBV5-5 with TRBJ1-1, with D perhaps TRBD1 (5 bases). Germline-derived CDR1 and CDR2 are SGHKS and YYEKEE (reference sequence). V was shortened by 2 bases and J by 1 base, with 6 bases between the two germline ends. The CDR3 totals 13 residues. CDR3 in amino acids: CASSFDRNTEAFF. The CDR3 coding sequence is TGTGCCAGCAGCTTTGACAGGAACACTGAAGCTTTCTTT.

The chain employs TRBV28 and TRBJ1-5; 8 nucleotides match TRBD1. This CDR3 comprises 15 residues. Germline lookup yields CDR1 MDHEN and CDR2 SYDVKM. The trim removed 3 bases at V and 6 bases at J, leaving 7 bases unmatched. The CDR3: CASSLPGQGGQPQHF. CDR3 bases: TGTGCCAGCAGTTTGCCCGGACAGGGCGGTCAGCCCCAGCATTTT.

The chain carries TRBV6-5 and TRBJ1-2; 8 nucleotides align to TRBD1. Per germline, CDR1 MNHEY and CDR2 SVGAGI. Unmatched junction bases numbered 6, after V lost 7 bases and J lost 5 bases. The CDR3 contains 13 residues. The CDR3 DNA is TGTGCCAGCACCGCACAGGGGGAATATGGCTACACCTTC. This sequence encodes CASTAQGEYGYTF.

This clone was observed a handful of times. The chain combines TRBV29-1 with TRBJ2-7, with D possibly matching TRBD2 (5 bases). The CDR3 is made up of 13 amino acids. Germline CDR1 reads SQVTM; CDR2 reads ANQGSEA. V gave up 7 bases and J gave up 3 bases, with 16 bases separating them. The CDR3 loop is CSAGDRLNYEQYF. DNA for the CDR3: TGCAGCGCTGGGGATCGACTAAACTACGAGCAGTACTTC.

The DNA for the CDR3 is TGTGCCAGCTCAACGGACAGGGGAGAGACCCAGTACTTC. Its translation is CASSTDRGETQYF. The chain joins TRBV18 to TRBJ2-5; TRBD1 aligns across 9 bases. Trimming took 5 bases from V and 4 from J; bases not matched to a gene: 2. Germline values: CDR1 KGHSH, CDR2 LQKENI. CDR3 length: 13 amino acids.

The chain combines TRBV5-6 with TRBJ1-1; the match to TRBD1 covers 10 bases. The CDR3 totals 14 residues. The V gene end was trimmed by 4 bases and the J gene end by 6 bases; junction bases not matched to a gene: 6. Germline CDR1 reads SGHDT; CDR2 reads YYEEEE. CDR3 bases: TGTGCCAGCAGCCTGGAGGGACAGGGGTCTGAAGCTTTCTTT. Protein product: CASSLEGQGSEAFF.

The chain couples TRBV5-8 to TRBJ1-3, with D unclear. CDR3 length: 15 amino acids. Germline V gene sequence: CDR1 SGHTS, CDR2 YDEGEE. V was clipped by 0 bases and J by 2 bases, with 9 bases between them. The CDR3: CASSLGLSAGNTIYF. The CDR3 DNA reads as TGTGCCAGCAGCTTGGGCCTCTCGGCTGGAAACACCATATATTTT.

The CDR3 protein is CASSWGHGLPAEAFF. The CDR3 DNA reads as TGTGCCAGCAGCTGGGGGCACGGCTTACCAGCTGAAGCTTTCTTT. The chain couples TRBV6-5 to TRBJ1-1; the D gene is possibly TRBD1 (6 bases). The V and J ends lost 6 bases and 6 bases respectively, with 20 bases between them. This CDR3 has 15 amino acids. CDR1 is MNHEY and CDR2 is SVGAGI in the germline V gene.

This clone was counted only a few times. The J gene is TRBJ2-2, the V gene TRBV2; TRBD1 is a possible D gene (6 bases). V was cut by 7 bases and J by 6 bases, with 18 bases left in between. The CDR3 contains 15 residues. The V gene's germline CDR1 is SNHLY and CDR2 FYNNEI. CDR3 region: CASKPRGFEAGELFF. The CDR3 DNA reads TGTGCCAGCAAGCCCAGGGGTTTCGAGGCCGGGGAGCTGTTTTTT.

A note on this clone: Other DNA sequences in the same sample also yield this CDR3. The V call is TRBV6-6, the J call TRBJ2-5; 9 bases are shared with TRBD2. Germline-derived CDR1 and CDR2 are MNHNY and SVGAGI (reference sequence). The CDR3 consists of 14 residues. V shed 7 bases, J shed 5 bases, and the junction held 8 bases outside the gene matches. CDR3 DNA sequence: TGTGCCAGCACCCCGACTAGCGGCCGTGAGACCCAGTACTTC. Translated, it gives CASTPTSGRETQYF.

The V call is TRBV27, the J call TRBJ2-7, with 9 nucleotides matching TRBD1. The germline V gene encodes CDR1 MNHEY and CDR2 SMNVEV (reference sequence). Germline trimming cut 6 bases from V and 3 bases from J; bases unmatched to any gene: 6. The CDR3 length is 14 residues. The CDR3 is CASSWGTGSYEQYF. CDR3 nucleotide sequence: TGTGCCAGCAGCTGGGGGACAGGGAGCTACGAGCAGTACTTC.

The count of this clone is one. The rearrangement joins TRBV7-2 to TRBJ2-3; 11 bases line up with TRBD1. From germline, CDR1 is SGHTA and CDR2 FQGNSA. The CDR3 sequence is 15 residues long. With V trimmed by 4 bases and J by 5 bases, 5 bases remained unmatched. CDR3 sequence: CASSSGQGARDTQYF. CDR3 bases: TGTGCCAGCAGCTCCGGACAGGGGGCGCGAGATACGCAGTATTTT.